The clone carrying this T cell receptor beta chain has only one observation. The data derive from a study of blood T cell repertoires in COVID-19. Study background: The United States, Italy and Spain provided the acute and convalescent COVID-19 samples. The analysed material was cDNA or gDNA that came from T cells, B-cell-depleted T cells, or PBMCs.

In the original processing: Amplification of reference gene primers provided the estimated nucleated cell counts. The protocol was immunoSEQ multiplex PCR, while the TCRdb copy is restricted to in-frame clones and leaves out a portion. V, J and clone size derive from that table, while D and trimming were established from the DNA sequence. The data show more than 200,000 clones, with more than 85% seen just once and around 9.6% held by the top ten. The ends were cut back, 0 bases at V and 0 bases at J, with 21 bases in the middle. Germline loops: CDR1 SGHNT, CDR2 YENEEA. The CDR3 length is 20 residues.

This receptor was identified in a woman aged 45-60 years with COVID-19, enrolled during active disease. J is TRBJ1-3 and V is TRBV11-3; D remains ambiguous. Sequenced: peripheral blood. CDR3 protein: CASSLDSFTQSINSGNTIYF. For the CDR3, the DNA is TGTGCCAGCAGCTTAGACAGTTTCACACAGAGTATTAACTCTGGAAACACCATATATTTT. Drawing the rest from reference TRBV11-3 and TRBJ1-3, the complete variable domain is EAGVVQSPRYKIIEKKQPVAFWCNPISGHNTLYWYLQNLGQGPELLIRYENEEAVDDSQLPKDRFSAERLKGVDSTLKIQPAELGDSAVYLCASSLDSFTQSINSGNTIYFGEGSWLTVV.